This T cell receptor (beta chain) was sequenced for a study of CD8 T cells in Susac syndrome. After removal of 3 bases from V and 9 bases from J, the junction contained 13 bases not matched to a gene. The CDR3 spans 16 residues. Germline values: CDR1 DFQATT, CDR2 SNEGSKA (reference sequence). Study-wide results and caveats: The study's TCR sequencing and HLA analysis covered a relatively small number of individuals, and the study acknowledged this.

A remark on this clonotype: Its antigen is not identified.

Reverse transcription of about 0.45 to 1 ug RNA was carried out with random hexamers. immunoSEQ multiplex PCR amplified TCR beta CDR3 across 54 Vbeta, 13 Jbeta. MiXCR, applied by TCRdb to the immunoSEQ multiplex PCR reads, yields one record per CDR3 protein. The sample yields about 180,000 distinct CDR3 sequences, 95% seen once. High-throughput TCR beta sequencing covered peripheral CD8+ and CD4+ T cells. The multiple sclerosis controls were treatment-naive patients affected by stable or active relapsing-remitting disease. The chain combines TRBV20-1 with TRBJ2-1; the match to TRBD1 covers 11 bases. This receptor was obtained from a human donor with multiple sclerosis. The material sequenced was CD4+ T cells from PBMCs. DNA for the CDR3: TGCAGTGCTAGTAAACCGGACAGGGGGCCTGTTGGTGAGCAGTTCTTC. Encoded protein: CSASKPDRGPVGEQFF.